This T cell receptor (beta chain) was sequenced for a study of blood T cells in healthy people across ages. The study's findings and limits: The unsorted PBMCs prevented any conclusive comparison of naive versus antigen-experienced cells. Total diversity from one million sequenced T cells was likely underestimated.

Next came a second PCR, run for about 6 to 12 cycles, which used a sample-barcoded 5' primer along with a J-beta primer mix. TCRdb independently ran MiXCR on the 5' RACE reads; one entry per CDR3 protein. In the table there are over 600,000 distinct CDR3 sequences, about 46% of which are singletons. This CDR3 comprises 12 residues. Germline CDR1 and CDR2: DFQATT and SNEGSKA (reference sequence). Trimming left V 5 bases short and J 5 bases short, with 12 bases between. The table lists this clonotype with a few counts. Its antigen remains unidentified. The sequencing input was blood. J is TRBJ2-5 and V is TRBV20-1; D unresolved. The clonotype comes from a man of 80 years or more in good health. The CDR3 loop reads CSASPPLETQYF. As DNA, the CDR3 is TGCAGTGCTTCACCCCCATTGGAGACCCAGTACTTC.